This entry features one T cell receptor (beta chain) sequence. At least ten counts were recorded for this clonotype. What this receptor recognizes is not known. Per-base quality was not reported, and no clone a single base away is much larger than it. This record belongs to a study of T cells in Graves' hyperthyroidism and ophthalmopathy (dated by TCRdb to the late 2010s). About the full investigation: Peripheral blood samples were taken at the time of initial diagnosis, prior to any treatment. To identify distinguishing TCR V-J signatures, a discovery cohort of 95 to 100 patients was used, comprising some 45 with Graves' ophthalmopathy and some 60 with stable Graves' hyperthyroidism. Prospective prediction of ophthalmopathy was tested in an independent validation cohort of some 19 hyperthyroidism patients and approximately 17 patients who later progressed to ophthalmopathy. The roughly 100 discovery patients were randomly split 7:3 into training and test sets. Thyroid tissue and blood T-cell repertoires from more than 5 Graves' hyperthyroidism patients were also compared in the study. Once sampling was done, hyperthyroidism patients were given methimazole at a starting dose of 30 mg daily, whereas ophthalmopathy patients were given high-dose intravenous methylprednisolone. TCR Vbeta CDR3 sequencing of roughly 140 peripheral blood samples (fewer than 45 ophthalmopathy, about 74 hyperthyroidism and some 17 progressor patients) is reported in the paper. Points the paper makes about the study in general: During validation, the model predicted progression to ophthalmopathy a median of about 6.5 months ahead of onset, with almost 71% sensitivity and 72% to 85% specificity. Sample size was not statistically predetermined, and investigators were not blinded to group allocation. In cross-validation, a model built on a 13 V-J signature told ophthalmopathy apart from stable hyperthyroidism with under 90% sensitivity and roughly 82% specificity, and in testing the same model reached 80%/75%. Most expanded thyroid clonotypes (frequency above 0.001) were also found in blood, which suggests that blood repertoires may mirror thyroid immune responses.

The TCR beta CDR3 regions were amplified from RNA transcripts. For the first round of RT-PCR on the TCR CDR3, the HTBI primer set was used together with the Qiagen OneStep RT-PCR kit. Libraries were constructed in a second round of multiplex PCR, after which size selection and purification were carried out. The libraries were sequenced on an Illumina HiSeq2000 using paired-end 100 bp reads. The authors processed their data as follows. Raw data were processed with SOAPnuke, discarding reads with adapters, uncalled bases, mean Phred below 15, or no exact constant-primer or identifier match. High-quality paired reads were merged with COPE v1.2.5, and unique nucleotide sequences were defined as clonotypes. MiTCR v1.1 was used to align clonotypes to the IMGT TRBV, TRBD and TRBJ reference segments. The analysis included only V-J combinations with a frequency above 0.0001, which together covered around 99% of the repertoires. A TCS score was defined as the ratio between F50 (clonal expansion) and ExV (chaos), using BLOSUM62-based TCRdist between CDR3 peptides within each V-J. Welch's t-statistics and random forest reduced fewer than 600 V-J features to roughly 13, which were used in a naive Bayes classifier (R e1071). The public sequencing data were trimmed at Q25 with fastp and processed into clonotypes with MiXCR by TCRdb, which kept only in-frame beta chains. For every CDR3 protein sequence, its rows merge into one entry that carries the most common genes and DNA. TCRdb, not the original authors, processed these V and J calls. For this sample there are almost 600,000 distinct CDR3 sequences; approximately 15% appear just once. The top ten constitute 5.5% to 7.5% of the sample.

The hyperthyroidism patients were between 18 and 65 years old and newly diagnosed, with a disease duration of less than 2 months. Exclusion was applied to patients with uncontrolled infections, other autoimmune diseases, pregnancy or lactation. Clinical symptoms, serum thyroxine and TRAb, thyroid ultrasound, and orbital computed tomography formed the basis for the diagnoses. Blood from progressor patients was drawn when they were first diagnosed with hyperthyroidism, before any ophthalmopathy symptoms appeared. Ficoll-Paque density gradient centrifugation was used to isolate PBMCs from around 10 ml of fresh peripheral blood. Progressor patients were initially diagnosed with Graves' hyperthyroidism and developed ophthalmopathy during follow-up. Total RNA was extracted using Trizol reagent, and RNA quality was assessed on an Agilent 2100 Bioanalyzer. The sequencing sample was made of blood. This clonotype originated in a woman in her 30s with Graves' hyperthyroidism that later progressed to Graves' ophthalmopathy.

At the DNA level, the sequence is TGTGCCTGCAATACTCGCCCGCCCAATGAGCAGTTCTTC. Its protein product is CACNTRPPNEQFF. The chain links TRBV2 with TRBJ2-1, with no confidently assigned D gene. CDR1 is given as SNHLY and CDR2 as FYNNEI, both from the germline V gene. Its CDR3 holds 13 amino acids, cysteine through phenylalanine. Only the CDR3 DNA stays, 39 bases, in frame from base 1. V lost 11 bases and J lost 6 bases; the stretch between them is 17 bases long.